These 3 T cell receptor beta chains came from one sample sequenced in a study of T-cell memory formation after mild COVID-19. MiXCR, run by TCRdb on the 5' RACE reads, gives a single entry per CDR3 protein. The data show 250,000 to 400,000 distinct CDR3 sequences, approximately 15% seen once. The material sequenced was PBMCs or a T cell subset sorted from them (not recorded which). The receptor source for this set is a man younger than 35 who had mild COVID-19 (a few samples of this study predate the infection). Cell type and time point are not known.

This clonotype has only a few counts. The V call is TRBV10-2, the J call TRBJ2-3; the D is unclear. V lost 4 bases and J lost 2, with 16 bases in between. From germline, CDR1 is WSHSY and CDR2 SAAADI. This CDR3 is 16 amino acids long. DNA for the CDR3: TGCGCCAGCAGTGCGCCCGAGACTTCGCCCACAGATACGCAGTATTTT. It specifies CASSAPETSPTDTQYF.

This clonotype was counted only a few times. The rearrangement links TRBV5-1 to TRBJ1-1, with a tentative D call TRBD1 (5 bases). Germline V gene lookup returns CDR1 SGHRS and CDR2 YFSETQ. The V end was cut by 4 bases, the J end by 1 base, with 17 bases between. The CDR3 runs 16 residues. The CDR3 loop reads CASSPMGQAGNTEAFF. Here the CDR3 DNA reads TGCGCCAGCAGCCCCATGGGGCAGGCCGGGAACACTGAAGCTTTCTTT.

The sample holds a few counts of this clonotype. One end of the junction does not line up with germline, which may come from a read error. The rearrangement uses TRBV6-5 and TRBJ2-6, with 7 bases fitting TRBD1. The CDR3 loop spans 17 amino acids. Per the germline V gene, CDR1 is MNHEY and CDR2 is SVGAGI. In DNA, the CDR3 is TGTGCCAGCAGTAAAGGGGACAGACCCTCTGGTGCCAACGTCCTGACTTTC. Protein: CASSKGDRPSGANVLTF.